This TCR beta chain was sequenced in a study of radiotherapy plus CTLA-4 blockade in lung cancer. Whole-study findings and limits: Together with interferon-beta, which increased in serum after radiation, early dynamic changes in blood T cell clones were reportedly the best predictors of response.

The method was immunoSEQ multiplex PCR; TCRdb's version includes in-frame clones alone and lacks a portion of them. The sample lists more than 95,000 clones, approximately 80% seen once, with approximately 5.5% in the top ten. The germline V gene encodes CDR1 LNHDA and CDR2 SQIVND (reference sequence). The V and J ends lost 4 bases and 4 bases respectively, with 19 bases between them. CDR3 length: 16 amino acids. This clone was detected once. Antigen specificity is unknown. The sequence derives from a human donor with non-small cell lung cancer who had a partial response to radiotherapy plus ipilimumab. The chain uses TRBV19 and TRBJ1-2; possibly TRBD1 for D (6 bases). The material sequenced was peripheral blood, taken from a patient treated with radiotherapy plus ipilimumab. The CDR3 spells CASSRGDLGAGYGYTF. CDR3 in DNA: TGTGCCAGTAGTAGGGGCGACTTGGGGGCTGGCTATGGCTACACCTTC.